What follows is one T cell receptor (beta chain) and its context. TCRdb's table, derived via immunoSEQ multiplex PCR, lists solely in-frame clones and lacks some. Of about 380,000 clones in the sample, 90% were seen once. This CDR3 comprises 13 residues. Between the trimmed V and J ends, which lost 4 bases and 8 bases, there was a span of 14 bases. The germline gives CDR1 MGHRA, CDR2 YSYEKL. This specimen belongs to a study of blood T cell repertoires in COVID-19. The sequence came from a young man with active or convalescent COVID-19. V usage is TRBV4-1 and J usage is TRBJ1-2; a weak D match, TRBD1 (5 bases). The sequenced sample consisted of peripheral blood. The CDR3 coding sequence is TGCGCCAGCAGCCCCTATGCGGGGGAAGGCTACACCTTC. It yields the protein CASSPYAGEGYTF.